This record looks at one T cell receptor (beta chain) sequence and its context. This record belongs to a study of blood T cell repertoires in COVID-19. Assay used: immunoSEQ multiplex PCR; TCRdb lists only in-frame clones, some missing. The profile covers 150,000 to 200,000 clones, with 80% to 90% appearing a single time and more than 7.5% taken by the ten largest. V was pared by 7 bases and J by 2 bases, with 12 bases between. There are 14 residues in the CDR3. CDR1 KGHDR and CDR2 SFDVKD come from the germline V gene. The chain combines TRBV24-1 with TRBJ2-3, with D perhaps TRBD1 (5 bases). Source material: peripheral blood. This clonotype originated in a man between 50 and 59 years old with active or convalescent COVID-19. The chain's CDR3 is CATRRTGDTDTQYF. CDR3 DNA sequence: TGTGCCACCAGGCGAACAGGAGACACAGATACGCAGTATTTT.